Listed below are T cell receptor beta chains from one sample, sequenced in a study of T cell changes during pregnancy in multiple sclerosis. Sequenced by immunoSEQ multiplex PCR; TCRdb stores in-frame clones only, minus some. The profile shows 50,000 or so clones, 85% to 90% of them singletons. The sample consisted of CD8+ T cells from peripheral blood mononuclear cells, taken in the second trimester of pregnancy. All receptors come from a female donor with multiple sclerosis, enrolled in a pregnancy study. The CDR3 runs from the conserved cysteine through the conserved F or W. The D gene is left open where the match is weak. Only some rows state a clone size, as once, few, many or a class for expanded clones.

TRBV9	.	TRBJ2-3	TRBD2	CASSVAGRLAGATDTQYF	TGTGCCAGCAGCGTAGCTGGGCGACTAGCGGGGGCTACAGATACGCAGTATTTT
TRBV6-1	.	TRBJ1-2	TRBD1	CASSEGTGGIYGYTF	TGTGCCAGCAGCGAAGGGACAGGGGGCATCTATGGCTACACCTTC
TRBV5-6	.	TRBJ1-3	.	CASSLGGGLLGNTIYF	TGTGCCAGCAGCTTGGGCGGGGGACTACTCGGAAACACCATATATTTT
TRBV9	.	TRBJ1-5	TRBD1	CASSGGQGVYQPQHF	TGTGCCAGCAGCGGTGGACAGGGGGTGTATCAGCCCCAGCATTTT
TRBV29-1	once	TRBJ2-3	.	CSVVEGSTDTQYF	TGCAGCGTTGTGGAGGGAAGCACAGATACGCAGTATTTT
TRBV6-6	.	TRBJ2-4	.	CASKPEGAPSKNIQYF	TGTGCCAGCAAGCCCGAGGGTGCCCCATCCAAAAACATTCAGTACTTC
TRBV4-1	.	TRBJ2-1	.	CASSQGGVGGSGDEQFF	TGCGCCAGCAGCCAAGGGGGAGTCGGGGGATCGGGGGATGAGCAGTTCTTC
TRBV15	.	TRBJ2-5	.	CATSRGGETQYF	TGTGCCACCAGCAGAGGAGGAGAGACCCAGTACTTC
TRBV13	large	TRBJ1-2	TRBD1	CASSGWTGEGYTF	TGTGCCAGCAGCGGATGGACAGGGGAAGGCTACACCTTC
TRBV7-9	.	TRBJ1-6	TRBD1	CASSLDRGFSPLHF	TGTGCCAGCAGCTTGGACAGGGGATTTTCACCCCTCCACTTT
TRBV2	once	TRBJ2-5	TRBD2	CASSELAGRETQYF	TGTGCCAGCAGTGAGTTAGCGGGACGGGAGACCCAGTACTTC
TRBV27	.	TRBJ2-7	TRBD2	CASSFRLAGDEQYF	TGTGCCAGCAGTTTTCGACTAGCGGGGGACGAGCAGTACTTC
TRBV9	once	TRBJ2-7	TRBD2	CASSVGSGHEQYF	TGTGCCAGCAGCGTAGGTAGCGGGCACGAGCAGTACTTC
TRBV9	.	TRBJ2-3	TRBD1	CASSAKPRGNRGADTQYF	TGTGCCAGCAGCGCCAAACCCCGAGGAAACAGGGGCGCAGATACGCAGTATTTT
TRBV10-1	.	TRBJ2-5	TRBD1	CASSEMTGEGLETQYF	TGCGCCAGCAGTGAGATGACAGGGGAAGGATTAGAGACCCAGTACTTC
TRBV19	few	TRBJ2-2	TRBD1	CASIGQGFSLGELFF	TGTGCCAGTATTGGACAGGGGTTTAGTCTCGGGGAGCTGTTTTTT
TRBV7-9	.	TRBJ1-4	.	CASGHPEKLFF	TGTGCCAGCGGACACCCTGAAAAACTGTTTTTT
TRBV5-1	.	TRBJ1-1	.	CASSLSQGRPDKAFF	TGCGCCAGCAGCTTGTCTCAGGGGCGGCCCGATAAAGCTTTCTTT
TRBV9	.	TRBJ2-7	TRBD1	CASSVEQGSMYEQYF	TGTGCCAGCAGCGTAGAACAGGGGAGCATGTACGAGCAGTACTTC
TRBV5-1	.	TRBJ2-1	TRBD2	CASRPTPSGGYNEQFF	TGCGCCAGCAGGCCTACCCCCAGCGGGGGCTACAATGAGCAGTTCTTC
TRBV14	.	TRBJ1-1	.	CASRTVSNTEAFF	TGTGCCAGCAGGACTGTCTCGAACACTGAAGCTTTCTTT
TRBV15	once	TRBJ2-7	TRBD2	CATSRDREGYYEQYF	TGTGCCACCAGCAGAGATCGGGAGGGCTATTACGAGCAGTACTTC
TRBV19	.	TRBJ2-5	TRBD1	CASSGQGVWETQYF	TGTGCCAGTAGTGGACAGGGGGTCTGGGAGACCCAGTACTTC
TRBV7-6	.	TRBJ2-1	TRBD2	CASSLVLAGAKSSYNEQFF	TGTGCCAGCAGCTTAGTCCTAGCGGGGGCCAAGAGCTCCTACAATGAGCAGTTCTTC
TRBV30	few	TRBJ1-1	.	CAWNQGQGLVKAFF	TGTGCCTGGAATCAGGGGCAGGGGCTCGTAAAAGCTTTCTTT
TRBV9	.	TRBJ1-2	.	CASSVGYEGDNYGYTF	TGTGCCAGCAGCGTAGGTTATGAGGGGGACAACTATGGCTACACCTTC
TRBV28	.	TRBJ2-1	TRBD1	CASSPAGGHEQFF	TGTGCCAGCAGCCCAGCAGGGGGACATGAGCAGTTCTTC
TRBV2	.	TRBJ2-1	.	CATERGVSSYNEQFF	TGTGCCACCGAGCGAGGTGTAAGCTCCTACAATGAGCAGTTCTTC
TRBV2	.	TRBJ2-3	TRBD2	CASSELAGGLDTQYF	TGTGCCAGCAGTGAGCTAGCGGGGGGGTTGGATACGCAGTATTTT
TRBV19	.	TRBJ2-7	TRBD1	CASSIARGQNEQYF	TGTGCCAGTAGTATAGCCAGGGGGCAGAACGAGCAGTACTTC
TRBV9	.	TRBJ1-1	.	CASSVVVAQGEAFF	TGTGCCAGCAGCGTAGTAGTGGCCCAGGGGGAAGCTTTCTTT
TRBV29-1	.	TRBJ2-2	.	CSVAGSTGELFF	TGCAGCGTTGCAGGCTCCACCGGGGAGCTGTTTTTT
TRBV4-1	.	TRBJ2-1	.	CASRRDSSNEQFF	TGCGCCAGCAGGAGAGACAGCAGCAATGAGCAGTTCTTC
TRBV4-1	.	TRBJ2-7	TRBD1	CASSQVDRENYEQYF	TGCGCCAGCAGCCAGGTGGACAGGGAGAACTACGAGCAGTACTTC
TRBV13	.	TRBJ2-3	TRBD1	CASSSNIGTGTDTQYF	TGTGCCAGCAGCTCGAACATCGGGACAGGCACAGATACGCAGTATTTT
TRBV7-8	.	TRBJ1-1	.	CASSLDRIQGRAFF	TGTGCCAGCAGCTTAGATCGCATTCAGGGCCGAGCTTTCTTT
TRBV14	.	TRBJ1-4	.	CASSQVPGDEKLFF	TGTGCCAGCAGCCAAGTCCCGGGGGACGAAAAACTGTTTTTT
TRBV10-3	.	TRBJ2-5	TRBD2	CATTQLSGGQETQYF	TGTGCCACCACTCAACTTAGCGGGGGGCAAGAGACCCAGTACTTC
TRBV4-1	.	TRBJ2-4	.	CASSQESRLNIQYF	TGCGCCAGCAGCCAAGAGAGCCGCCTCAACATTCAGTACTTC
TRBV7-3	.	TRBJ2-3	TRBD1	CASSTDRGSGTDTQYF	TGTGCCAGCAGCACCGACAGGGGATCGGGCACAGATACGCAGTATTTT
TRBV7-9	.	TRBJ1-5	TRBD1	CASSAPTGVGNQPQHF	TGTGCCAGCAGCGCCCCTACAGGGGTGGGGAATCAGCCCCAGCATTTT
TRBV4-2	.	TRBJ2-7	.	CASSQDSIQVPGYEQYF	TGTGCCAGCAGCCAAGATAGTATACAGGTCCCAGGGTACGAGCAGTACTTC
TRBV15	.	TRBJ1-4	.	CATRSLVQDPTNEKLFF	TGTGCCACCAGATCTTTGGTACAAGATCCAACTAATGAAAAACTGTTTTTT
TRBV19	.	TRBJ2-3	.	CASSITAGATDTQYF	TGTGCCAGTAGTATCACGGCGGGGGCCACAGATACGCAGTATTTT
TRBV27	.	TRBJ1-2	.	CASSLSAGYGYTF	TGTGCCAGCAGTTTATCCGCAGGGTATGGCTACACCTTC
TRBV6-5	.	TRBJ1-4	.	CASSYSLGAINEKLFF	TGTGCCAGCAGTTACTCTTTGGGAGCGATCAATGAAAAACTGTTTTTT
TRBV7-6	.	TRBJ2-2	TRBD1	CASSPRTGYTGELFF	TGTGCCAGCAGCCCGAGGACAGGGTACACCGGGGAGCTGTTTTTT
TRBV9	.	TRBJ1-1	TRBD1	CASSTGRDRVPDTEAFF	TGTGCCAGCAGCACCGGCCGGGACAGGGTGCCGGACACTGAAGCTTTCTTT